A single sample gave rise to the 20 T cell receptor beta chains below, sequenced in a study of cytomegalovirus exposure and HLA in healthy donors. The study ran its PCR with 60 Vbeta and 13 Jbeta primers. Repertoires were generated with immunoSEQ multiplex PCR, while TCRdb's copy carries only in-frame clones and drops some. The sample includes under 200,000 clones, roughly two thirds seen only once; the top ten take less than 3.5%. The sequenced material came from PBMCs. The receptor set was obtained from a woman in her 40s in good health and CMV-seropositive.

The chain carries TRBV6-5 and TRBJ2-7; 14 bases line up with TRBD2. The CDR3 totals 15 residues. With 6 bases clipped from V and 7 bases from J, the junction kept 8 bases outside the gene matches. The germline V gene encodes CDR1 MNHEY and CDR2 SVGAGI. In nucleotides, the CDR3 is TGTGCCAGCAGACCCGGGACTAGCGGGAGCTGGGAGCAGTACTTC. Encoded protein: CASRPGTSGSWEQYF.

The chain recombines TRBV18 with TRBJ2-2, with D hard to call. Germline V gene data show CDR1 as KGHSH and CDR2 as LQKENI. The CDR3 extends over 15 amino acids. Trimming removed 1 base at V and 1 base at J, with 7 bases between. DNA for the CDR3: TGTGCCAGCTCACCACTGGCAGAGAACACCGGGGAGCTGTTTTTT. This codes for CASSPLAENTGELFF. The complete variable domain, with remaining parts taken from reference TRBV18 and TRBJ2-2, reads NAGVMQNPRHLVRRRGQEARLRCSPMKGHSHVYWYRQLPEEGLKFMVYLQKENIIDESGMPKERFSAEFPKEGPSILRIQQVVRGDSAAYFCASSPLAENTGELFFGEGSRLTVL.

The chain recombines TRBV5-6 with TRBJ2-7; possible D gene TRBD1, 5 bases. CDR1 is SGHDT and CDR2 is YYEEEE in the germline V gene. V was trimmed by 2 bases and J by 4 bases, leaving 10 bases between them. CDR3 length equals 13 residues. DNA for the CDR3: TGTGCCAGCAGCTTTACAGCAGGGTACGAGCAGTACTTC. This gives the protein CASSFTAGYEQYF.

The V and J genes are TRBV7-2 and TRBJ2-1; D uncertain. V lost 2 bases to trimming and J lost 3 bases, with 8 bases between them. The CDR3 spans 14 residues. Germline values: CDR1 SGHTA, CDR2 FQGNSA. The CDR3 sequence is CASSLQSLYNEQFF. The CDR3 DNA sequence: TGTGCCAGCAGCTTACAATCACTCTACAATGAGCAGTTCTTC.

This clone was counted between two and nine times. J is TRBJ1-4 and V is TRBV7-9, with a tentative D call TRBD1 (5 bases). This CDR3 has 15 residues. The germline V gene encodes CDR1 SEHNR and CDR2 FQNEAQ (reference sequence). V was shortened by 0 bases and J by 2 bases, with 7 bases between the two germline ends. The CDR3: CASSLAGQTNEKLFF. In nucleotides, the CDR3 is TGTGCCAGCAGCTTAGCGGGGCAGACTAATGAAAAACTGTTTTTT.

The chain is built from TRBV5-5 and TRBJ2-1; a possible D gene is TRBD2 (6 bases). Germline CDR1 SGHKS, CDR2 YYEKEE (reference sequence). V shed 0 bases and J shed 7 bases, with 11 bases lying between them. The CDR3 runs to 14 residues. CDR3 sequence: CASSLVSSVNEQFF. DNA for the CDR3: TGTGCCAGCAGCTTGGTGTCTAGCGTTAATGAGCAGTTCTTC.

The CDR3 reads CASREWTAMNTEAFF. CDR3 nucleotides: TGTGCCAGTCGCGAATGGACAGCGATGAACACTGAAGCTTTCTTT. The chain combines TRBV19 with TRBJ1-1, with a weak D call TRBD1 (6 bases). This CDR3 has 15 amino acids. Germline-derived CDR1 and CDR2 are LNHDA and SQIVND (reference sequence). V lost 8 bases and J lost 0, with 16 bases in between.

The chain has TRBV6-1 and TRBJ1-3; D is perhaps TRBD1 (6 bases). The germline V gene encodes CDR1 MNHNS and CDR2 SASEGT. The CDR3 totals 14 residues. With 6 bases removed from V and 3 bases from J, the gap between germline ends came to 12 bases. For the CDR3, the DNA is TGTGCCAGCAGACCTACAGGGTATGGAAACACCATATATTTT. Amino acids: CASRPTGYGNTIYF.

The CDR3 nucleotides are TGTGCCAGCAGTTACTCCCAGACAAATGAAGCTTTCTTT. It codes for CASSYSQTNEAFF. V is TRBV6-6 and J is TRBJ1-1, with unresolved D. Germline V gives CDR1 MNHNY, CDR2 SVGAGI (reference sequence). Trimming removed 0 bases from V and 7 bases from J, with 9 bases in between. The CDR3 sequence is 13 residues long.

This clone was picked up a small number of times. The genes are TRBV5-1 and TRBJ1-1; 9 bases are a match to TRBD1. Trimming at V came to 4 bases and at J to 9 bases, leaving 10 bases not matched to a gene. The germline V gene encodes CDR1 SGHRS and CDR2 YFSETQ. The CDR3 extends over 14 amino acids. CDR3 sequence (DNA): TGCGCCAGCAGCCGGGGACAGGGCACCACCCAAGCTTTCTTT. Protein sequence: CASSRGQGTTQAFF.

V and J are TRBV9 and TRBJ1-6; a weak D match, TRBD1 (5 bases). V shed 3 bases and J shed 11 bases, with 12 bases lying between them. Germline CDR1 is SGDLS and CDR2 is YYNGEE. The CDR3 covers 13 residues. The CDR3 here is CASSAGGETPLHF. CDR3 coding DNA: TGTGCCAGCAGCGCCGGGGGGGAAACACCCCTCCACTTT.

This clone appeared a single time. The rearrangement links TRBV6-1 to TRBJ2-3, with TRBD2 as a possible D gene (6 bases). The germline V gene encodes CDR1 MNHNS and CDR2 SASEGT. The V and J ends lost 7 bases and 6 bases respectively, with 20 bases between them. The CDR3 has 15 amino acids. This CDR3 reads CASTPRDPDGDTQYF. The CDR3 DNA is TGTGCCAGCACTCCGCGGGACCCCGACGGGGATACGCAGTATTTT.

The chain is built from TRBV6-5 and TRBJ1-1; unclear D gene. The germline V gene has CDR1 MNHEY and CDR2 SVGAGI. The V end lost 0 bases, the J end lost 4 bases, and 12 bases lay between the germline ends. CDR3 size: 15 residues. The CDR3 coding sequence is TGTGCCAGCAGTTACTCCGCCCGGGGTACCACTGAAGCTTTCTTT. As protein: CASSYSARGTTEAFF.

In its sample, this clone was seen a few times. This chain joins TRBV2 and TRBJ1-2; TRBD1 aligns across 9 bases. Per germline, CDR1 SNHLY and CDR2 FYNNEI. The trim removed 7 bases at V and 4 bases at J, leaving 7 bases unmatched. The CDR3 has 14 amino acids. As DNA, the CDR3 is TGTGCCAGCACACCGGGACAGGGAACCTATGGCTACACCTTC. This codes for CASTPGQGTYGYTF.

V usage is TRBV11-3 and J usage is TRBJ2-3; 7 bases match TRBD2. The V and J ends lost 4 bases and 0 bases, in that order; junction bases with no gene match: 7. The CDR3 consists of 16 residues. CDR1 is SGHNT and CDR2 is YENEEA in the germline V gene. The CDR3 is CASSSSFSGSTDTQYF. The CDR3, as DNA: TGTGCCAGCAGCTCCTCGTTTAGCGGGAGCACAGATACGCAGTATTTT.

V and J are TRBV9 and TRBJ1-5; 7 nucleotides match TRBD1. Germline V gene lookup returns CDR1 SGDLS and CDR2 YYNGEE. Trimming cost V 2 bases and J 7 bases; bases outside gene matches: 9. The CDR3 has 15 amino acids. The chain's CDR3 is CASSVGGGTEQPQHF. In nucleotides, the CDR3 is TGTGCCAGCAGCGTCGGAGGGGGCACGGAGCAGCCCCAGCATTTT.

The chain employs TRBV4-3 and TRBJ1-1; 7 bases line up with TRBD1. Trimming took 0 bases from V and 2 from J; bases not matched to a gene: 3. This CDR3 spans 15 amino acids. Germline values: CDR1 LGHNA, CDR2 YSLEER. The CDR3 nucleotides read TGCGCCAGCAGCCAAGAGGGACAGCAAAACACTGAAGCTTTCTTT. This sequence encodes CASSQEGQQNTEAFF.

The chain links TRBV2 to TRBJ1-1; TRBD1 might be the D (5 bases). The V end lost 8 bases, the J end lost 4 bases, and 23 bases lay between the germline ends. Looked up from germline, CDR1 is SNHLY and CDR2 is FYNNEI. CDR3 size: 16 residues. The CDR3 DNA is TGTGCCAGCTATTCCGGGACGGGGGGTTCGGGCACTGAAGCTTTCTTT. It specifies CASYSGTGGSGTEAFF.

V is TRBV6-5 and J is TRBJ2-3; D is uncertain. CDR1 is MNHEY and CDR2 is SVGAGI in the germline V gene. The CDR3 runs 13 residues. Trimming removed 4 bases from V and 4 bases from J, with 9 bases in between. The CDR3 loop is CASSFRSSDTQYF. The CDR3 DNA sequence: TGTGCCAGCAGTTTTCGGAGTTCAGATACGCAGTATTTT.

This clone was detected only a few times. The chain combines TRBV9 with TRBJ1-1; D remains ambiguous. From germline, CDR1 is SGDLS and CDR2 YYNGEE. Trimming shortened V by 0 bases and J by 0 bases, and 6 bases separated the two germline ends. This CDR3 region has 14 residues. CDR3 sequence: CASSVGDMNTEAFF. The CDR3 DNA sequence: TGTGCCAGCAGCGTAGGAGATATGAACACTGAAGCTTTCTTT.